A selection of T cell receptor beta chains follows, all from one sample in a study of CD4 T cells in relation to SARS-CoV-2 and coronaviruses. The assay was immunoSEQ multiplex PCR, and TCRdb's table has in-frame clones only and misses some. In the table there are some 69,000 clones, about 94% of which are singletons. The sample taken for sequencing was naive CD4+ T cells from PBMCs. The origin of the receptors is a human donor in good health. Each CDR3 is given without its conserved first and last residue. For some rows the clone size is stated as once, few or many, or as a class when expanded; others skip it.

CDR3: ASSPGQPEKLF; V: TRBV7-8; J: TRBJ1-4; size: .
CDR3: ASSIHPGGIGNQPQH; V: TRBV19; J: TRBJ1-5; size: .
CDR3: ASSFSSWSTEAF; V: TRBV28; J: TRBJ1-1; size: .
CDR3: ASSIGRDPYEQY; V: TRBV19; J: TRBJ2-7; size: .
CDR3: ASSSLAGGETQY; V: TRBV6-2/TRBV6-3; J: TRBJ2-5; size: .
CDR3: ASSARDRGAGELF; V: TRBV9; J: TRBJ2-2; size: .
CDR3: ASSRKGRTFGQPQH; V: TRBV28; J: TRBJ1-5; size: once
CDR3: ASSFGAGTGATEAF; V: TRBV5-4; J: TRBJ1-1; size: .
CDR3: ASSEPTGLFGKLF; V: TRBV6-1; J: TRBJ1-4; size: .
CDR3: SASSPERSNQPQH; V: TRBV20-1; J: TRBJ1-5; size: .
CDR3: ASSRSGGQETQY; V: TRBV3-1/TRBV3-2; J: TRBJ2-5; size: once
CDR3: AISGTRADTQY; V: TRBV10-3; J: TRBJ2-3; size: .
CDR3: ASSKKNGKGGTGELF; V: TRBV21-1; J: TRBJ2-2; size: .
CDR3: ASSQLAGPIYNEQF; V: TRBV28; J: TRBJ2-1; size: .
CDR3: ASSLGMGQGI; V: TRBV5-4; J: TRBJ2-1; size: .
CDR3: AWRSREGHEKLF; V: TRBV30; J: TRBJ1-4; size: .
CDR3: ASTPLAGYTDTQY; V: TRBV28; J: TRBJ2-3; size: once
CDR3: ASSLVAGGVYNEQF; V: TRBV5-1; J: TRBJ2-1; size: .
CDR3: ASSTISGYEQY; V: TRBV7-2; J: TRBJ2-7; size: .
CDR3: ASTSLAGLPYEQY; V: TRBV2; J: TRBJ2-7; size: .
CDR3: ASSQDGSYEQY; V: TRBV4-2; J: TRBJ2-7; size: .
CDR3: ASSFPDAYEQY; V: TRBV7-9; J: TRBJ2-7; size: .
CDR3: ASNPRREPNEKLF; V: TRBV10-2; J: TRBJ1-4; size: .
CDR3: SVLLAPVTDTQY; V: TRBV29-1; J: TRBJ2-3; size: .
CDR3: ASSLGTGKNTGELF; V: TRBV2; J: TRBJ2-2; size: .
CDR3: ATSDPRVRTGELF; V: TRBV24-1; J: TRBJ2-2; size: .
CDR3: ASSQLGTMNTEAF; V: TRBV4-1; J: TRBJ1-1; size: few